This T cell receptor (beta chain) was recorded in a study of cytomegalovirus exposure and HLA in healthy donors. Study-level points and caveats: Cytomegalovirus-associated status was assigned to some 160 TCR beta chains. It was confirmed in vitro that a few of the CMV-associated chains were specific for CMV antigens.

With respect to this clone: What it recognizes is unknown.

CDR1 and CDR2 (germline): SGHNT, YYREEE (reference sequence). The CDR3 runs to 15 residues. Trimming pared 4 bases from V and 5 bases from J, leaving 18 bases between. Sequencing used immunoSEQ multiplex PCR; TCRdb keeps in-frame clones, though not all of them. The sample has some 150,000 clones, 80% to 95% seen once; the top ten hold 0.55% to 0.8%. The sample comprised PBMCs. The receptor was derived from a young man in good health and CMV-seronegative. The rearrangement links TRBV5-4 to TRBJ2-5, with D perhaps TRBD2 (5 bases). CDR3: CASSRSGRTGETQYF. For the CDR3, the DNA is TGTGCCAGCAGCCGAAGTGGGCGCACGGGGGAGACCCAGTACTTC.